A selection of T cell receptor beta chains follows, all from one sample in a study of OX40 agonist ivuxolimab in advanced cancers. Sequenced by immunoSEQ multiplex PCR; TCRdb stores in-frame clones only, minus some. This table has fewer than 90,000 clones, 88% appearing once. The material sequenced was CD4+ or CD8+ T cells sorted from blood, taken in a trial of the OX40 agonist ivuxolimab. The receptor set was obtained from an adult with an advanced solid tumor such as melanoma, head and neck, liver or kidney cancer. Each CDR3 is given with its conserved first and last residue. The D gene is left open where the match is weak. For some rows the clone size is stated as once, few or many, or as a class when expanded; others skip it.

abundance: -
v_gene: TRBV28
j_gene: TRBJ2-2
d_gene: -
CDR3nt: TGTGCCAGCAATTCCGCGAACACCGGGGAGCTGTTTTTT
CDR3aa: CASNSANTGELFF

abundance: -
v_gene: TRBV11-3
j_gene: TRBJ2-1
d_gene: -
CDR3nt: TGTGCCAGCAGCTTAGATGATGGATTTAACAATGAGCAGTTCTTC
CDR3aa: CASSLDDGFNNEQFF

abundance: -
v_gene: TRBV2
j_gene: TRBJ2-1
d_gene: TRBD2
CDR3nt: TGTGCCAGCGGGCGGGAGGGCTACAATGAGCAGTTCTTC
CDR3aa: CASGREGYNEQFF

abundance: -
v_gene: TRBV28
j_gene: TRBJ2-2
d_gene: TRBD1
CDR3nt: TGTGCCAGCAGAAAATCAGGGGGCGCTTCCGGGGAGCTGTTTTTT
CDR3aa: CASRKSGGASGELFF

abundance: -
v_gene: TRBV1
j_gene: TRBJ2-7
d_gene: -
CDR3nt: TGCACCAGCAGCCAAGAAGGGCAAAGGTACGAGCAGTACTTC
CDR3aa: CTSSQEGQRYEQYF

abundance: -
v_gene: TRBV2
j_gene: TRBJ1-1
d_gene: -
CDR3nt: TGTGCCAGCAGCCCTCACCCGATGAACACTGAAGCTTTCTTT
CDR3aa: CASSPHPMNTEAFF

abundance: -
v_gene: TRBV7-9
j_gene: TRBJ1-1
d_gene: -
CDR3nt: TGTGCCAGCAGCTTAGCCACAGGGAAGAACACTGAAGCTTTCTTT
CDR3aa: CASSLATGKNTEAFF

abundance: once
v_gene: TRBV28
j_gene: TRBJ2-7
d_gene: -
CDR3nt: TGTGCCAGCAGTCTTACGGGGGTTTTGCGCGACGAGCAGTACTTC
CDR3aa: CASSLTGVLRDEQYF

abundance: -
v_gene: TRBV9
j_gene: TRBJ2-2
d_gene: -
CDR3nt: TGTGCCAGCAGCGTGGTAGGACAATCGAACACCGGGGAGCTGTTTTTT
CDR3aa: CASSVVGQSNTGELFF

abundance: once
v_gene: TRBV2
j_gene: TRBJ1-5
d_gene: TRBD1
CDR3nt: TGTGCCAGCAGCCGGGACAGGGTGGAAAATCAGCCCCAGCATTTT
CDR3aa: CASSRDRVENQPQHF

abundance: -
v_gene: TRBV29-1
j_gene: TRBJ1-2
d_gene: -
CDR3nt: TGCAGCGTTGAAGGGGGGCCAGGGGGCTACACCTTC
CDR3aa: CSVEGGPGGYTF

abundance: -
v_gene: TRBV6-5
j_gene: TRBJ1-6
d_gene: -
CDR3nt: TGTGCCAGCAGTTCGGAGCGGAATTCACCCCTCCACTTT
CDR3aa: CASSSERNSPLHF

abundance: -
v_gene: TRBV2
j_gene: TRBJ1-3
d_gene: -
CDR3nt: TGTGCCAGCACCCAACAGGGCGTCTCTGGAAACACCATATATTTT
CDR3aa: CASTQQGVSGNTIYF

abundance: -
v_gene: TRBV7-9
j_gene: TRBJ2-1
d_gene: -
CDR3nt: TGTGCCAGCAGCGAGGCCCCTAGGAATGAGCAGTTCTTC
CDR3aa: CASSEAPRNEQFF

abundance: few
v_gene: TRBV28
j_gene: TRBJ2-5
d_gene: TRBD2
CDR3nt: TGTGCCAGCAGATCCCCGGGAGGGGGCCAAGAGACCCAGTACTTC
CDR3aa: CASRSPGGGQETQYF

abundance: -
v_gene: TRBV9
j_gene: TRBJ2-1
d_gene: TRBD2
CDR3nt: TGTGCCAGCAGCGGAAATGGACATTACGTGACTAGCGGGAGATTGGGTGAGCAGTTCTTC
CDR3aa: CASSGNGHYVTSGRLGEQFF